A single sample gave rise to the 22 T cell receptor beta chains below, sequenced in a study of blood T cell repertoires in COVID-19. Repertoires were generated with immunoSEQ multiplex PCR, while TCRdb's copy carries only in-frame clones and drops some. The sample has around 130,000 clones, roughly 90% seen once. The sequenced sample consisted of peripheral blood. The receptor set was obtained from a human donor with COVID-19, enrolled during active disease. The donor label of this sample is uncertain.

The chain recombines TRBV7-2 with TRBJ1-1, with D possibly TRBD1 on 6 matching bases. V lost 4 bases, J lost 1 base, and 13 bases lay in between. Germline lookup yields CDR1 SGHTA and CDR2 FQGNSA. There are 15 residues in the CDR3. The CDR3 nucleotides are TGTGCCAGCAGCTGGGCGGGGGGCCCGAACACTGAAGCTTTCTTT. Amino acid sequence: CASSWAGGPNTEAFF.

The gene calls are TRBV25-1 and TRBJ2-7; possible D gene TRBD1, 5 bases. The V end was cut by 9 bases, the J end by 8 bases, with 23 bases between. Germline CDR1 MGHDK, CDR2 SYGVNS. The CDR3 runs 14 residues. In nucleotides, the CDR3 is TGTGCCAGAAACCCAGGGATAATCTACGGCAAGCAGTACTTC. The encoded protein is CARNPGIIYGKQYF.

This chain links TRBV7-3 with TRBJ1-5, with a possible D match to TRBD1 (5 bases). The CDR3 covers 11 residues. V was clipped by 8 bases and J by 14 bases, with 16 bases between them. CDR1 and CDR2 from the germline V gene are SGHTA and FQGTGA. The CDR3 DNA follows: TGTGCCAGCGGCAGGGTGTCGTGGAAGCATTTT. Protein: CASGRVSWKHF.

The chain is built from TRBV9 and TRBJ2-7; D possibly corresponds to TRBD1 (5 bases). Trimming took 0 bases from V and 2 from J, leaving 15 bases between them. In germline, CDR1 is SGDLS, CDR2 YYNGEE. This CDR3 comprises 16 residues. CDR3: CASSVAPGRATYEQYF. DNA of the CDR3: TGTGCCAGCAGCGTAGCCCCCGGCAGGGCGACCTACGAGCAGTACTTC.

The CDR3 DNA is TGTGCCAGTTTACAGGGGGCAGATGGCTATGGCTACACCTTC. Translating gives CASLQGADGYGYTF. The V call is TRBV19, the J call TRBJ1-2, with 9 bases matching TRBD1. The CDR3 contains 14 residues. Germline CDR1 and CDR2: LNHDA and SQIVND (reference sequence). V lost 8 bases to trimming and J lost 4 bases; unmatched junction nucleotides: 8.

The chain carries TRBV28 and TRBJ1-2, with D possibly matching TRBD1 (5 bases). CDR3 size: 13 residues. V was cut by 3 bases and J by 4 bases, with 9 bases left in between. The germline gives CDR1 MDHEN, CDR2 SYDVKM. CDR3 loop: CASSLEGVYGYTF. Here the CDR3 DNA reads TGTGCCAGCAGTTTGGAAGGGGTCTATGGCTACACCTTC.

This chain links TRBV5-1 with TRBJ2-6, with 7 bases that match TRBD2. Germline CDR1 SGHRS, CDR2 YFSETQ. V shed 0 bases, J shed 0 bases, and the junction held 9 bases outside the gene matches. This CDR3 is built from 19 residues. The CDR3 reads CASSLAGIGGSSGANVLTF. For the CDR3, the DNA is TGCGCCAGCAGCTTGGCTGGTATCGGGGGGTCCTCTGGGGCCAACGTCCTGACTTTC.

The J gene is TRBJ1-1, the V gene TRBV10-1; D remains unclear. V lost 6 bases, J lost 1 base, and 6 bases lay in between. CDR3 length: 12 amino acids. The germline V gene encodes CDR1 WNHNN and CDR2 SYGVQD (reference sequence). CDR3 residues: CASSPGNTEAFF. CDR3 nucleotide sequence: TGCGCCAGCAGCCCAGGGAACACTGAAGCTTTCTTT.

The V call is TRBV4-1, the J call TRBJ1-2; no definite D call. This CDR3 comprises 15 residues. Germline-derived CDR1 and CDR2 are MGHRA and YSYEKL. V lost 1 base to trimming and J lost 4 bases, with 13 bases between them. The CDR3 loop is CASSQVMRESYGYTF. In nucleotides, the CDR3 is TGCGCCAGCAGCCAAGTAATGCGTGAGAGCTATGGCTACACCTTC.

The V call is TRBV11-3, the J call TRBJ2-7; TRBD2 might be the D (6 bases). Trimming took 5 bases from V and 6 from J, leaving 17 bases between them. CDR3 length: 14 residues. CDR1 SGHNT and CDR2 YENEEA come from the germline V gene. CDR3 bases: TGTGCCAGCAGCGAGACCCGGGACTCTCTCGAGCAGTACTTC. It yields the protein CASSETRDSLEQYF.

The chain carries TRBV9 and TRBJ2-5, with a tentative D call TRBD1 (5 bases). The germline V gene has CDR1 SGDLS and CDR2 YYNGEE. The CDR3 spans 14 residues. The ends were cut back, 4 bases at V and 0 bases at J, with 10 bases in the middle. The DNA of the CDR3 is TGTGCCAGCAGCCCTTACAGGAACCAAGAGACCCAGTACTTC. Encoded protein: CASSPYRNQETQYF.

The rearrangement links TRBV24-1 to TRBJ1-1; TRBD1 matches at 8 bases. Germline V CDR1 and CDR2: KGHDR, SFDVKD. This CDR3 has 15 residues. Trimming took 5 bases from V and 8 from J; bases not matched to a gene: 12. This CDR3 is CATSGSGTGKREAFF. CDR3 nucleotide sequence: TGTGCCACCAGTGGTTCCGGGACAGGCAAAAGAGAAGCTTTCTTT.

The V gene is TRBV5-6, the J gene TRBJ2-3; D remains unclear. The CDR3 loop spans 13 amino acids. Germline V CDR1 and CDR2: SGHDT, YYEEEE. V lost 0 bases to trimming and J lost 4 bases, with 6 bases between them. The CDR3 region is CASSLAVADTQYF. The DNA for the CDR3 is TGTGCCAGCAGCTTGGCCGTCGCAGATACGCAGTATTTT.

This clone was detected once. The gene calls are TRBV6-6 and TRBJ2-7, with 9 bases that match TRBD2. CDR3 length equals 18 residues. V gave up 5 bases and J gave up 3 bases; unmatched junction bases: 17. CDR1 and CDR2 (germline): MNHNY, SVGAGI (reference sequence). The CDR3 coding sequence is TGTGCCAGCAGTCGCAGGTGGACTAGCGCCGAGCAAGGCTACGAGCAGTACTTC. It yields the protein CASSRRWTSAEQGYEQYF.

The chain employs TRBV11-3 and TRBJ2-2, with D possibly being TRBD1 (5 bases). Germline values: CDR1 SGHNT, CDR2 YENEEA. V was shortened by 1 base and J by 0 bases, with 6 bases between the two germline ends. The length of the CDR3 is 15 residues. The CDR3 here is CASSLVGANTGELFF. CDR3 nucleotides: TGTGCCAGCAGCTTAGTAGGGGCGAACACCGGGGAGCTGTTTTTT. Filled out from reference TRBV11-3 and TRBJ2-2, the complete variable domain reads EAGVVQSPRYKIIEKKQPVAFWCNPISGHNTLYWYLQNLGQGPELLIRYENEEAVDDSQLPKDRFSAERLKGVDSTLKIQPAELGDSAVYLCASSLVGANTGELFFGEGSRLTVL.

This chain joins TRBV2 and TRBJ2-2, with D perhaps matching TRBD1 (6 bases). V lost 4 bases and J lost 3, with 12 bases in between. This CDR3 is 15 amino acids long. Germline CDR1 reads SNHLY; CDR2 reads FYNNEI. This chain's CDR3 is CASSGQGRDTGELFF. CDR3 in DNA: TGTGCCAGCAGTGGTCAGGGGCGCGACACCGGGGAGCTGTTTTTT.

The genes are TRBV5-6 and TRBJ1-2; possible D gene TRBD1, 6 bases. The V gene lost 5 bases and the J gene lost 7 bases, with 18 bases spanning the gap. CDR1 is SGHDT, CDR2 YYEEEE, per germline. The CDR3 spans 14 residues. This CDR3 is CASRPWDIQGGYTF. CDR3 nucleotides: TGTGCCAGCAGACCGTGGGACATTCAGGGTGGCTACACCTTC.

The rearrangement links TRBV5-4 to TRBJ2-2; 7 bases line up with TRBD2. CDR1 is SGHNT, CDR2 YYREEE, per germline (reference sequence). This CDR3 spans 19 amino acids. V dropped 4 bases and J dropped 0; count of bases not matched to a gene: 15. CDR3 coding DNA: TGTGCCAGCAGCCCAAAATGGGCTAGCGGTTTATCGAACACCGGGGAGCTGTTTTTT. It encodes CASSPKWASGLSNTGELFF.

V gene TRBV7-2 combines with J gene TRBJ1-2, with 7 bases matching TRBD1. V gave up 9 bases and J gave up 3 bases; unmatched junction bases: 13. The CDR3 spans 15 residues. Germline-derived CDR1 and CDR2 are SGHTA and FQGNSA. CDR3 in amino acids: CASFPGTAYYYGYTF. CDR3 sequence (DNA): TGTGCCAGTTTTCCCGGGACAGCTTACTACTATGGCTACACCTTC.

The chain couples TRBV6-5 to TRBJ1-4; TRBD1 is a possible D gene (5 bases). The V and J ends lost 7 bases and 8 bases respectively, with 17 bases between them. Per the germline V gene, CDR1 is MNHEY and CDR2 is SVGAGI. The CDR3 is 14 amino acids. The CDR3 here is CASNREGSREKLFF. The DNA of the CDR3 is TGTGCCAGCAACCGGGAGGGGAGCAGAGAAAAACTGTTTTTT.

The rearrangement uses TRBV6-1 and TRBJ1-2; TRBD1 might be the D (5 bases). V lost 3 bases to trimming and J lost 8 bases, with 13 bases between them. CDR1 and CDR2 (germline): MNHNS, SASEGT. The CDR3 has 13 residues. The CDR3: CASSDTGEGGYTF. CDR3 bases: TGTGCCAGCAGTGACACGGGGGAGGGGGGCTACACCTTC.

V is TRBV11-3 and J is TRBJ2-1; D is undetermined. CDR3 length equals 15 residues. The germline gives CDR1 SGHNT, CDR2 YENEEA. Trimming took off 7 bases at V and 1 base at J, with 14 bases between the two ends. In DNA, the CDR3 is TGTGCCAGCACAGGTCAAAGTTGGTCCTACAATGAGCAGTTCTTC. Protein product: CASTGQSWSYNEQFF.